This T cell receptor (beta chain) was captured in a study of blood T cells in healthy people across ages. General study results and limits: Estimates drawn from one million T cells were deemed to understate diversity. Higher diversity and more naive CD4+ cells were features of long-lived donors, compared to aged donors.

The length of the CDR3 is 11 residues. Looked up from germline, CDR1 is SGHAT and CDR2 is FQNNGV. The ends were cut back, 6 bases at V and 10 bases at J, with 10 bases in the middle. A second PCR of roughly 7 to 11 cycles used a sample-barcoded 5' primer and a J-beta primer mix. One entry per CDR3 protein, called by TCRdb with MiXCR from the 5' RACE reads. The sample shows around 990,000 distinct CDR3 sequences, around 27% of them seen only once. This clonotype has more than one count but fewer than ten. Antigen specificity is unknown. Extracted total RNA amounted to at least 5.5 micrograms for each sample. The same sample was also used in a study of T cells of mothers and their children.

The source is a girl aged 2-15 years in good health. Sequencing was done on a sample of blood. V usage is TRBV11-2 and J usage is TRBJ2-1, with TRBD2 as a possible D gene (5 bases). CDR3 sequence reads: CASRDSGEQFF. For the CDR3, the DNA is TGTGCCAGCAGGGATTCGGGAGAGCAGTTCTTC.